These T cell receptor beta chains were read from a single sample in a study of blood T cell repertoires in COVID-19. Using immunoSEQ multiplex PCR, the repertoire was profiled, and TCRdb retains in-frame clones only, with some absent. The data show fewer than 250,000 clones, more than 75% seen once. Sequencing input: peripheral blood. These receptors originate from a man in his 60s with acute or convalescent COVID-19. CDR3s leave out the opening cysteine and the closing phenylalanine or tryptophan. Not every row has a clone size; where given, it reads once, few, many or a size class.

size,V,J,CDR3
NA,TRBV14,TRBJ2-3,ASSQDTTGWRDTQY
NA,TRBV4-1,TRBJ2-3,ASSQVGAGGPTDTQY
once,TRBV18,TRBJ1-5,ASSGQLNQPQH
NA,TRBV18,TRBJ1-1,ASSDRGISLSTEAF
once,TRBV6-1,TRBJ1-5,ASSELQGARNQPQH
NA,TRBV15,TRBJ2-7,ATSREGGQSEQY
NA,TRBV7-9,TRBJ2-7,ASSLPRQGAYEQY
NA,TRBV6-5,TRBJ2-7,ASSYEAGGREQY
NA,TRBV2,TRBJ2-7,ASILGASVHEQY
NA,TRBV19,TRBJ2-1,ASSMVSGGGRNEQF
NA,TRBV6-5,TRBJ2-7,ASRRTDLLEQY
once,TRBV19,TRBJ1-1,ASSIAREAF
NA,TRBV29-1,TRBJ2-4,SVGERSAKNIQY
NA,TRBV30,TRBJ1-2,AWSRGGARNYGYT
NA,TRBV29-1,TRBJ1-3,SAAGGTANTIY
NA,TRBV18,TRBJ2-7,ASSPHTEITYEQY
NA,TRBV2,TRBJ2-1,AIQSGGMNNEQF
once,TRBV2,TRBJ2-5,ASSRTSGGAIKTQY
NA,TRBV5-1,TRBJ1-1,ASSLVYRGGRDTEAF
NA,TRBV14,TRBJ1-1,ASSQVRGNTEAF
NA,TRBV2,TRBJ1-5,ASSSRGLGEPRPQH
NA,TRBV9,TRBJ1-2,ASSVDRPGGGYT
once,TRBV27,TRBJ2-2,ASSLKVGGPRTGELF
NA,TRBV2,TRBJ1-5,ASSLLRRDSNQPQH
NA,TRBV2,TRBJ2-5,ASNRDRGAETQY
NA,TRBV7-9,TRBJ2-2,ASSYHLAPNTGELF
NA,TRBV18,TRBJ1-5,ASSPQLANSNQPQH
NA,TRBV5-4,TRBJ2-2,ASSPRGLADTGELF
NA,TRBV3-1/TRBV3-2,TRBJ2-5,ASSQEGLAGGPNQETQY
many,TRBV6-5,TRBJ2-3,ASSLGTSGGSTQY
NA,TRBV16,TRBJ2-3,ASSHGGNTDTQY
NA,TRBV7-3,TRBJ1-1,ASSTPGKSEAF
NA,TRBV7-3,TRBJ2-3,ASSSGLAGGPPDTQY
NA,TRBV28,TRBJ1-2,AIIQGSLNYGYT
NA,TRBV11-3,TRBJ2-1,ASSFGLGGGGNEQF
NA,TRBV11-2,TRBJ2-7,ASSTRTGVFEQY
NA,TRBV9,TRBJ2-1,ASSSGVYNEQF
NA,TRBV5-5,TRBJ2-1,ASSLRGVVGNEQF
NA,TRBV7-9,TRBJ1-1,ASSLGDRPNTEAF
NA,TRBV9,TRBJ2-5,ASSVIAGGLETQY
few,TRBV14,TRBJ2-1,ASSPQRAGVYNEQF
few,TRBV7-9,TRBJ2-5,ASSLGGGNQETQY
NA,TRBV3-1/TRBV3-2,TRBJ2-7,ASSQDRDQY
NA,TRBV7-9,TRBJ1-1,ASLRGGDLLGENTEAF
NA,TRBV6-6,TRBJ1-1,ASSLSPGQAVEAF
once,TRBV11-2,TRBJ1-6,ASSLNTGSYNSPLH
NA,TRBV4-1,TRBJ2-1,ASSPTSGGYNEQF
NA,TRBV10-3,TRBJ1-1,AISDSDRGNTEAF
NA,TRBV21-1,TRBJ2-1,ARSSGGAPDNEQF
NA,TRBV19,TRBJ2-3,ASSIKGPRGTDTQY
few,TRBV6-5,TRBJ1-2,ASSYGTGIYGYT
NA,TRBV4-1,TRBJ1-1,ASSLLRGTTEAF
NA,TRBV30,TRBJ2-7,AWSVGDPYEQY
few,TRBV23-1,TRBJ2-2,ASSHPPTGELF
few,TRBV19,TRBJ1-1,ASSAGHIRLAF
NA,TRBV7-9,TRBJ1-1,ASSLREGNTEAF
NA,TRBV3-1/TRBV3-2,TRBJ2-3,ASSQGSGGAVADTQY
NA,TRBV5-6,TRBJ2-3,ASRYRSSSTDTQY